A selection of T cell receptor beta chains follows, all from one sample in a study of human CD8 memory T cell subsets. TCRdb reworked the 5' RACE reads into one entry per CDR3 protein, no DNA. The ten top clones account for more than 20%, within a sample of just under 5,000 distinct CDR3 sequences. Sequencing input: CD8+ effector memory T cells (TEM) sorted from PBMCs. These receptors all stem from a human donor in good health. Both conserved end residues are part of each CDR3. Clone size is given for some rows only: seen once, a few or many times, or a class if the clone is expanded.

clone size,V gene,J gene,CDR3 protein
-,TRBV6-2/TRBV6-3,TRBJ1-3,CASSYADSGNTIYF
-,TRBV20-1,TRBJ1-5,CSARREQGASQPQHF
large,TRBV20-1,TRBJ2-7,CSASFRDRGLSYEQYF
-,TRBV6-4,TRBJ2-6,CASTTDSGANVLTF
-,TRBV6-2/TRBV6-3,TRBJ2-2,CASSIDGNTGELFF
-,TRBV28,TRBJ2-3,CASSTLNATGGPDTQYF
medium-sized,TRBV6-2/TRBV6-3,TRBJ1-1,CASSRLKRVAEAFF
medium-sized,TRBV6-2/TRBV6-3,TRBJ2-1,CASSLGQDYNEQFF
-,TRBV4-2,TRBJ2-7,CASSQDSGDSAYEQYF
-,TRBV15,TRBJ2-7,CATSREGAASEQYF
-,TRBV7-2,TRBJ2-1,CASSLGMRHNEQFF
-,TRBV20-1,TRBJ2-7,CSARDSTGVYEQYF
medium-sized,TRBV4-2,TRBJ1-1,CASSQDLEMANTEAFF
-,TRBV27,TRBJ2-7,CASSSGQYEQYF
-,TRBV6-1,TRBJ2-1,CASDRDGSYNEQFF
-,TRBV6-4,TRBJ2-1,CASSDSRGGYNEQFF
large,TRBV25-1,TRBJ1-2,CASSESGPNYGYTF
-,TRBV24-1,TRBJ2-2,CATSVYIYTGELFF
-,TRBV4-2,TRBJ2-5,CASSQEGEREAPETQYF
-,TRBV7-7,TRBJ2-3,CASSPHPVGTDTQYF
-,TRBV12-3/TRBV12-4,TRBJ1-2,CASSGRYGYTF
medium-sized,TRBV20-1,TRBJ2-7,CSAAKGETYEQYF